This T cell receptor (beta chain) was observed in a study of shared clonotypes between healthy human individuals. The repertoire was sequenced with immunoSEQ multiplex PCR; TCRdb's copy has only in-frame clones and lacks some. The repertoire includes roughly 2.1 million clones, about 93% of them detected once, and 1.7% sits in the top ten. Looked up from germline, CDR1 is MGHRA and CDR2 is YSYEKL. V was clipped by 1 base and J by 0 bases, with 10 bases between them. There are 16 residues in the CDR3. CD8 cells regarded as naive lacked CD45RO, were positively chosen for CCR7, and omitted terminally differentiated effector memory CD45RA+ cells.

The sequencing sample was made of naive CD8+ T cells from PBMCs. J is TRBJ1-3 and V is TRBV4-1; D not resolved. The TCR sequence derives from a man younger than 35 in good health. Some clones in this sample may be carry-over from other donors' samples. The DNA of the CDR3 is TGCGCCAGCAGCCAAGGAGGAAGGGACTCTGGAAACACCATATATTTT. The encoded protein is CASSQGGRDSGNTIYF.